Shown below are 5 T cell receptor beta chains from a single sample sequenced in a study of CD4+ T cells in melanoma. The repertoire was sequenced with immunoSEQ multiplex PCR; TCRdb's copy has only in-frame clones and lacks some. Of some 110,000 clones listed, around 92% are singletons. The sequenced sample consisted of peripheral blood. The receptor set was obtained from a human donor with melanoma.

V gene TRBV5-6 combines with J gene TRBJ1-2, with D uncertain. V gave up 6 bases and J gave up 8 bases, with 17 bases separating them. This CDR3 has 13 residues. Germline CDR1 and CDR2: SGHDT and YYEEEE. In DNA, the CDR3 is TGTGCCAGCACCGACCGGGCCCCGGGGGGCTACACCTTC. As protein: CASTDRAPGGYTF. Using reference TRBV5-6 and TRBJ1-2 for the parts outside the CDR3, the full variable domain is DAGVTQSPTHLIKTRGQQVTLRCSPKSGHDTVSWYQQALGQGPQFIFQYYEEEERQRGNFPDRFSGHQFPNYSSELNVNALLLGDSALYLCASTDRAPGGYTFGSGTRLTVV.

This clone was counted once. Here the CDR3 reads CASSLTYPDTQYF. The CDR3 DNA reads as TGTGCCAGCAGCTTAACCTACCCAGATACGCAGTATTTT. The rearrangement joins TRBV7-3 to TRBJ2-3, with D unclear. The CDR3 sequence is 13 residues long. Germline V CDR1 and CDR2: SGHTA, FQGTGA. Trimming stripped 0 bases from V and 4 bases from J, with 5 bases between.

The chain uses TRBV4-2 and TRBJ1-3, with D maybe TRBD1 (6 bases). Trimming shortened V by 0 bases and J by 4 bases, and 10 bases separated the two germline ends. Germline CDR1 is LGHNA and CDR2 is YNFKEQ. CDR3 length equals 15 residues. CDR3 protein: CASSQDRGGGNTIYF. CDR3 nucleotides: TGTGCCAGCAGCCAAGACAGGGGAGGAGGAAACACCATATATTTT.

The chain has TRBV7-2 and TRBJ1-2; 10 nucleotides agree with TRBD1. The CDR3 has 16 residues. J gave up 6 bases and V 1 base, and 8 bases lay outside the gene matches. Germline CDR1 and CDR2: SGHTA and FQGNSA. CDR3 in DNA: TGTGCCAGCAGCTTAGGACGGGGGACAGGGGAGAATGGCTACACCTTC. Translating gives CASSLGRGTGENGYTF.

The DNA of the CDR3 is TGTGCCAGCACGGATTCCTTGTACTCCTACGAGCAGTACTTC. Amino acid sequence: CASTDSLYSYEQYF. This rearrangement joins TRBV6-1 to TRBJ2-7, with unresolved D. Germline-derived CDR1 and CDR2 are MNHNS and SASEGT. V lost 7 bases and J lost 0, with 13 bases in between. CDR3 size: 14 residues.